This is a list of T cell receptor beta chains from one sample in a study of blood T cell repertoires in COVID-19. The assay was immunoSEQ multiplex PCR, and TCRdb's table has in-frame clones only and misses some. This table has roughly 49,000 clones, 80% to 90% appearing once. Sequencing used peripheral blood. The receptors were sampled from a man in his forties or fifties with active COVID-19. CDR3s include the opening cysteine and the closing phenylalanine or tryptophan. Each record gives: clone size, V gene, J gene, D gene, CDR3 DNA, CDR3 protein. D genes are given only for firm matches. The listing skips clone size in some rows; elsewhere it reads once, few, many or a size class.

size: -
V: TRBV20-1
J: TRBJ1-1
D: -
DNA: TGCAGTGCTAGTCCACCCAGAGGGGGGGGCACTGAAGCTTTCTTT
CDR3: CSASPPRGGGTEAFF

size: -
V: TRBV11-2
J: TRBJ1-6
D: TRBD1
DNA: TGTGCCAGCAGCAGGCAGGGGGCCTCACCCCTCCACTTT
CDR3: CASSRQGASPLHF

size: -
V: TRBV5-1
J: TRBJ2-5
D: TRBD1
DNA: TGCGCCAGCAGCTTGAACAGGGGAGAGACCCAGTACTTC
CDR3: CASSLNRGETQYF

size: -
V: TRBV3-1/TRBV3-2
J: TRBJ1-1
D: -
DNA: TGTGCCAGCAGCTCCCGAGAGGCAGCGTTGGCAGCTTTCTTT
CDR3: CASSSREAALAAFF

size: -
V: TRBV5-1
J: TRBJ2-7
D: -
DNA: TGCGCCAGCAAGGCCCTCGGGACACCCTGGAGCGAGCAGTACTTC
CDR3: CASKALGTPWSEQYF

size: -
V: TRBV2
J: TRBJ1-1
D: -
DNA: TGTGCCAGCAGTGGGTGGAGGGAGACTGAAGCTTTCTTT
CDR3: CASSGWRETEAFF

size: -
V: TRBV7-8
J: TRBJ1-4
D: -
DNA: TGTGCCAGCAGTCCCGCCCCAAGGGGTAATGAAAAACTGTTTTTT
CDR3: CASSPAPRGNEKLFF

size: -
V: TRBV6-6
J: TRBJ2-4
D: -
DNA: TGTGCCAGCAGCCCCAACATGGGTGGAGAAAACATTCAGTACTTC
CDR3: CASSPNMGGENIQYF

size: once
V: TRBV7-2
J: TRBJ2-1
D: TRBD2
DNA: TGTGCCAGCAGCCCTACCCCGGGACTAGCGGGGGGCCATGAGCAGTTCTTC
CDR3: CASSPTPGLAGGHEQFF

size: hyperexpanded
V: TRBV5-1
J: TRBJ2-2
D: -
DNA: TGCGCCAGCAACGCCCTAGGGGGGAACACCGGGGAGCTGTTTTTT
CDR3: CASNALGGNTGELFF

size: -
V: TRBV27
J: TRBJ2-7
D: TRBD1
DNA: TGTGCCAGCAGACGGACCCCGGGGACAGTAGATTCTTACGAGCAGTACTTC
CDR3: CASRRTPGTVDSYEQYF

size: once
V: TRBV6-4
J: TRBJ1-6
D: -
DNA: TGTGCCAGCGCCGGGACAAATAATTCACCCCTCCACTTT
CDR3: CASAGTNNSPLHF

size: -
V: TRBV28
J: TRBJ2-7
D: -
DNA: TGTGCCAGCAGTCTCCCGGGCTACGAGCAGTACTTC
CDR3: CASSLPGYEQYF

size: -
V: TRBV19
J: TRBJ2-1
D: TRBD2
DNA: TGTGCCAGTAATCTAGCGGGAGGCCCCAATGAGCAGTTCTTC
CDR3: CASNLAGGPNEQFF

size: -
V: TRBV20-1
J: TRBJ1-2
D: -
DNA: TGCAGTGCAGGGGCCATCGGCTACACCTTC
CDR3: CSAGAIGYTF

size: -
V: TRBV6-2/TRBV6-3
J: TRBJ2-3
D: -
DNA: TGTGCCAGCAGTTACACCTTAGGAGAACCCGGCGTTACGCAGTATTTT
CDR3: CASSYTLGEPGVTQYF

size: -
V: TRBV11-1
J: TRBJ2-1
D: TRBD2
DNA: TGTGCCAGCAGCAAGGGACTAGCGAGTCCCAATGAGCAGTTCTTC
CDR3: CASSKGLASPNEQFF

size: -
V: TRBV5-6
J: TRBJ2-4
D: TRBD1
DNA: TGTGCCAGCAGCGGGGGACAGGGGAACATTCAGTACTTC
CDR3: CASSGGQGNIQYF

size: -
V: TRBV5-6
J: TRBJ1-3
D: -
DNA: TGTGCCAGCAGCTTGTTGGGGGCTACTGGAAACACCATATATTTT
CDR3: CASSLLGATGNTIYF

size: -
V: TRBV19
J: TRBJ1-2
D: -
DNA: TGTGCCAGTAGTATAGCGGAGCTCTATGGCTACACCTTC
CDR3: CASSIAELYGYTF

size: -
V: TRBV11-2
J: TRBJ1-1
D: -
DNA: TGTGCCAGCTCCGGGAACACTGAAGCTTTCTTT
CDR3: CASSGNTEAFF

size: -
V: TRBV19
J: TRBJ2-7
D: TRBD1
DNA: TGTGCCAGTAGCACCGCCCACCGGGACAGTTCATACGAGCAGTACTTC
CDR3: CASSTAHRDSSYEQYF